This section outlines one T cell receptor beta chain sequence together with its context. This entry is derived from a study of blood T cell repertoires in COVID-19. Trimming stripped 5 bases from V and 7 bases from J, with 9 bases between. The CDR3 contains 11 residues. The germline V gene encodes CDR1 SGHTA and CDR2 FQGNSA. Original processing methods: Amplification of reference gene primers was used by the study to estimate nucleated cell counts. Method: immunoSEQ multiplex PCR; TCRdb's copy keeps in-frame clones and lacks some. That table supplies the V and J calls and clone size; D and trimming were determined from the DNA. The table includes under 450,000 clones, about 87% detected once.

The sequence was obtained from a man aged 25 to 40 who had recovered from COVID-19. The specimen sequenced was PBMCs or T cells enriched from blood (not recorded which). The chain uses TRBV7-2 and TRBJ2-7; tentative D call: TRBD1 (6 bases). The CDR3 loop is CASSEGGEQYF. Here the CDR3 DNA reads TGTGCCAGCAGCGAAGGGGGTGAGCAGTACTTC. The whole variable domain, remainder taken from reference TRBV7-2 and TRBJ2-7, is GAGVSQSPSNKVTEKGKDVELRCDPISGHTALYWYRQSLGQGLEFLIYFQGNSAPDKSGLPSDRFSAERTGGSVSTLTIQRTQQEDSAVYLCASSEGGEQYFGPGTRLTVT.